The subject of this entry is one T cell receptor beta chain. This clone's antigen is unknown. No clone much larger than this one lies a single base away; base qualities are absent. Including the terminal cysteine and phenylalanine, the CDR3 comprises 14 residues. The retained sequence is limited to the CDR3, 42 bases, with the frame set at the first base. From a lookup of the germline V gene (reference sequence), CDR1 and CDR2 are SEHNR and FQNEAQ. Trimming accounts for 6 bases at V and 4 bases at J, while the number of junction bases matched to no gene is 6. To demonstrate the VDJtools post-analysis software, TCR beta repertoires were profiled from the peripheral blood of 13 young patients with multiple sclerosis. The multiple sclerosis patients were children and adolescents ranging in age from roughly 6 to 16 years. This entry is derived from a study of post-analysis software for immune sequencing data (dated by TCRdb to between 2014 and 2016). The study in broad terms: Relapsing-remitting, secondary progressive and progressive-relapsing multiple sclerosis were recorded as disease courses, and subtype annotation was lacking for some patients. The patient repertoires were set against around ten previously published healthy control repertoires from donors whose ages ranged from roughly 6 to 27 years. A subset of samples was prepared in parallel using single-end sample barcoding, then pooled and co-amplified after Illumina adapter ligation. Results the study describes overall, beyond this receptor: The control group was slightly older than the multiple sclerosis patient group. Normalized Chao1 diversity was significantly lower in multiple sclerosis patients than controls, suggesting substantial peripheral T-cell clonal expansion. When samples were clustered directly using the F measure, samples prepared in the same batch co-clustered strongly, which prompted a batch-effect correction. Patients showed significantly higher frequencies than controls for several TRBV segments, among them TRBV5-6, TRBV5-1 and TRBV20-1.

Libraries were prepared through PCR. This sample was sequenced with an Illumina HiSeq 2500. Unique molecular identifiers were incorporated into TCR beta cDNA libraries to reduce PCR and sequencing biases. Every 1 to 10 million input T cells yielded 500,000 or so cDNA molecules, meaning each molecule approximated one T cell. The patient libraries were prepared and sequenced using the same protocol as the earlier healthy control dataset. Samples belonging to the same batch were prepared together, multiplexed and sequenced on a shared HiSeq lane. The original methods were these. MIGEC was used to process the raw barcoded reads, and molecular identifier groups with only a single read were discarded before consensus assembly and CDR3 extraction. VDJtools was used for post-analysis of the clonotype tables, and diversity was normalized by down-sampling every dataset to the size of the smallest sample. To correct batch-related cross-sample contamination, repertoire overlap clustering matched CDR3 amino acid sequences but not nucleotide sequences. TCRdb itself trimmed the public reads at Q25 with fastp, ran MiXCR and retained productive beta chains. Under each unique CDR3 protein, matching rows form one entry showing the most common genes and DNA. None of the V and J calls come from the authors' own analysis; TCRdb made them. Present in this sample are around 440,000 distinct CDR3 sequences, roughly 45% of which were seen just once. The ten largest make up roughly an eighth of the sample.

The receptor chain draws on TRBV7-9 and TRBJ2-1; 7 nucleotides in the junction match TRBD1. This TCR derives from a girl under 18 with multiple sclerosis. The source material was blood. The sequenced DNA is TGTGCCAGCAGAACCGGGACAGTATACAATGAGCAGTTCTTC. Translated, this gives CASRTGTVYNEQFF.